This TCR beta chain appears in the sequencing data of a study of identifying expanded T cells in peripheral blood. Clones were sequenced by immunoSEQ multiplex PCR, and TCRdb holds only the in-frame ones, with some missing. The sample consists of some 120,000 clones, 84% of them appearing once. Germline V gene lookup returns CDR1 SGHRS and CDR2 YFSETQ. V lost 3 bases, J lost 10 bases, and 5 bases stayed unmatched. There are 14 residues in the CDR3. This chain links TRBV5-1 with TRBJ1-6; 9 bases align to TRBD1. Sequenced material: blood. This receptor was identified in a person aged 18 to 75 in good health. DNA for the CDR3: TGCGCCAGCAGCTCTGGACAGGGGCGGTCACCCCTCCACTTT. It specifies CASSSGQGRSPLHF.